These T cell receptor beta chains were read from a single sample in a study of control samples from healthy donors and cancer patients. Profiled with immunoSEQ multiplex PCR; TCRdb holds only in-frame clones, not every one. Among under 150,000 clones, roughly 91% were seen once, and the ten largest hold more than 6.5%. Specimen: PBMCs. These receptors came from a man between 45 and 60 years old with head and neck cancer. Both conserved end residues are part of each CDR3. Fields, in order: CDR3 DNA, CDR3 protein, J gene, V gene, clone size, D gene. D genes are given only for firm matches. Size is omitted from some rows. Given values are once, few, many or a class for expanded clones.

cdr3_nt: TGTGCCAGCTCACTGACAGAGAACACTGAAGCTTTCTTT; cdr3_aa: CASSLTENTEAFF; j_call: TRBJ1-1; v_call: TRBV18; clone_size: .; d_call: .
cdr3_nt: TGTGCCAGCAGTGACCCGGACAGGGGGCAAAACACCGGGGAGCTGTTTTTT; cdr3_aa: CASSDPDRGQNTGELFF; j_call: TRBJ2-2; v_call: TRBV6-1; clone_size: .; d_call: TRBD1
cdr3_nt: TGTGCCAGCAGCAAGGAAGACAGACAGGTATGGGGGAACACCATATATTTT; cdr3_aa: CASSKEDRQVWGNTIYF; j_call: TRBJ1-3; v_call: TRBV21-1; clone_size: .; d_call: .
cdr3_nt: TGCGCCAGCAGCCAACGGTTGACTAGCGGAACGGAGACCAAAAACATTCAGTACTTC; cdr3_aa: CASSQRLTSGTETKNIQYF; j_call: TRBJ2-4; v_call: TRBV4-1; clone_size: .; d_call: TRBD2
cdr3_nt: TGTGCCAGCAGTGACCCGACAGGGAGCAATCAGCCCCAGCATTTT; cdr3_aa: CASSDPTGSNQPQHF; j_call: TRBJ1-5; v_call: TRBV6-1; clone_size: .; d_call: TRBD1
cdr3_nt: TGTGCCACCGCTATCAGGTTCGAGCAGTACTTC; cdr3_aa: CATAIRFEQYF; j_call: TRBJ2-7; v_call: TRBV10-3; clone_size: .; d_call: .
cdr3_nt: TGTGCCAGTGGGCCCTATGCAACTAATGAAAAACTGTTTTTT; cdr3_aa: CASGPYATNEKLFF; j_call: TRBJ1-4; v_call: TRBV19; clone_size: once; d_call: .
cdr3_nt: TGCGCCAGCAGCTTGGGGCAGGGGGCGGCTAATGAAAAACTGTTTTTT; cdr3_aa: CASSLGQGAANEKLFF; j_call: TRBJ1-4; v_call: TRBV5-1; clone_size: .; d_call: TRBD1
cdr3_nt: TGTGCCAGCAGTTACTCGATTGGACAGAAATGGGCCCTCCACTTT; cdr3_aa: CASSYSIGQKWALHF; j_call: TRBJ1-6; v_call: TRBV6-5; clone_size: .; d_call: .
cdr3_nt: TGCGCCAGCAGCCAAGAGGGGAATGTAAACGAAAAACTGTTTTTT; cdr3_aa: CASSQEGNVNEKLFF; j_call: TRBJ1-4; v_call: TRBV4-1; clone_size: .; d_call: .
cdr3_nt: TGTGCCAGCAGCTGGGGGGGGGAGACCCAGTACTTC; cdr3_aa: CASSWGGETQYF; j_call: TRBJ2-5; v_call: TRBV4-2; clone_size: once; d_call: TRBD2
cdr3_nt: TGTGCCAGCCGGTGGGGACAGGGTAAAGCTTTCTTT; cdr3_aa: CASRWGQGKAFF; j_call: TRBJ1-1; v_call: TRBV6-5; clone_size: .; d_call: TRBD1
cdr3_nt: TGCAGCGTCATATTTAGCGGGGGATCCTACAATGAGCAGTTCTTC; cdr3_aa: CSVIFSGGSYNEQFF; j_call: TRBJ2-1; v_call: TRBV29-1; clone_size: .; d_call: TRBD2
cdr3_nt: TGTGCCAGCAGCGGGGGACAGGGGGCGCCTCGCTATGGCTACACCTTC; cdr3_aa: CASSGGQGAPRYGYTF; j_call: TRBJ1-2; v_call: TRBV6-6; clone_size: .; d_call: TRBD1
cdr3_nt: TGTGCCAGCGGGTGGACAGGGGGTAACAATGAGCAGTTCTTC; cdr3_aa: CASGWTGGNNEQFF; j_call: TRBJ2-1; v_call: TRBV11-2; clone_size: .; d_call: TRBD1
cdr3_nt: TGTGCCAGCAGTTTACGGCTGATTTCACCCCTCCACTTT; cdr3_aa: CASSLRLISPLHF; j_call: TRBJ1-6; v_call: TRBV28; clone_size: .; d_call: .
cdr3_nt: TGCGCCAGCAGCCAGATGGGACAGCTGAGCAATCAGCCCCAGCATTTT; cdr3_aa: CASSQMGQLSNQPQHF; j_call: TRBJ1-5; v_call: TRBV4-1; clone_size: .; d_call: TRBD1
cdr3_nt: TGTGCCAGCAGTGACCCCGGGGGCAGGGCCAGCTCCTACGAGCAGTACTTC; cdr3_aa: CASSDPGGRASSYEQYF; j_call: TRBJ2-7; v_call: TRBV2; clone_size: .; d_call: .
cdr3_nt: TGTGCCAGCAGTTTGCGGACTAGCGGGAGGGAGGTCTACAATGAGCAGTTCTTC; cdr3_aa: CASSLRTSGREVYNEQFF; j_call: TRBJ2-1; v_call: TRBV27; clone_size: .; d_call: TRBD2
cdr3_nt: TGTGCCAGCAGAGGGACTAGCGGGAACTACGAGCAGTACTTC; cdr3_aa: CASRGTSGNYEQYF; j_call: TRBJ2-7; v_call: TRBV6-5; clone_size: .; d_call: TRBD2
cdr3_nt: TGTGCCAGCAGTTTATCGGCCAGCAGGTCCCCATACTACGAGCAGTACTTC; cdr3_aa: CASSLSASRSPYYEQYF; j_call: TRBJ2-7; v_call: TRBV27; clone_size: .; d_call: .
cdr3_nt: TGCGCCAGCAGCTTGGGGGCTAGCTACTCAGAACAAGAGACCCAGTACTTC; cdr3_aa: CASSLGASYSEQETQYF; j_call: TRBJ2-5; v_call: TRBV5-1; clone_size: .; d_call: .